The 30 T cell receptor beta chains below were found in one sample sequenced in a study of shared clonotypes between healthy human individuals (dated by TCRdb to about 2020). Preparation of the library involved the immunoSEQ multiplex PCR assay. The table comes from immuneACCESS by way of TCRdb, which keeps in-frame sequences with V and J called. Part of the clones is missing from these tables; in studies checked, under half for an unresolved V gene and the rest for unknown reasons. This sample gives 560,000 or so clones in total; about 95% of them show up just once. 0.11% of the sample rests with the top ten. For the CD8 naive samples, CD45RO-negative cells were positively selected for CCR7, yielding a CD45RA+CCR7+ population from which TemRA cells were excluded. Sequencing was done on a sample of naive CD8+ T cells sorted from blood. The meaning of the sample's cell subset or site label: CD45RA+CCR7+. These receptors were collected from a woman aged 25 to 39 in good health.

V is TRBV5-8 and J is TRBJ2-7; 8 bases are a match to TRBD2. The CDR3 extends over 16 amino acids. The ends lost 3 bases at V and 1 base at J; junction bases unmatched: 9. CDR1 is SGHTS, CDR2 YDEGEE, per germline. The CDR3 region is CASSSFGTSTSYEQYF. The CDR3 DNA reads as TGTGCCAGCAGCTCATTCGGGACTAGTACTTCCTACGAGCAGTACTTC.

The V and J genes are TRBV2 and TRBJ2-1; the D gene could be TRBD1 or TRBD2 (5 bases each). CDR1 is SNHLY, CDR2 FYNNEI, per germline. CDR3 length: 17 amino acids. V lost 4 bases to trimming and J lost 8 bases, with 24 bases between them. Here the CDR3 reads CASSGLGPHFPGDEQFF. CDR3 bases: TGTGCCAGCAGTGGACTGGGGCCACATTTCCCCGGGGATGAGCAGTTCTTC.

The chain carries TRBV19 and TRBJ1-2; 8 bases are a match to TRBD1. The CDR3 extends over 15 amino acids. Germline V gene data show CDR1 as LNHDA and CDR2 as SQIVND (reference sequence). V dropped 2 bases and J dropped 3; count of bases not matched to a gene: 5. The chain's CDR3 is CASSIKYRGDYGYTF. The DNA of the CDR3 is TGTGCCAGTAGTATAAAATACAGGGGGGACTATGGCTACACCTTC.

The V and J genes are TRBV11-2 and TRBJ2-5, with 14 positions matching TRBD2. CDR1 and CDR2 (germline): SGHAT, FQNNGV. Trimming removed 4 bases from V and 4 bases from J; junction bases left unmatched: 8. There are 17 residues in the CDR3. CDR3 residues: CASSWGLAGEHGETQYF. The CDR3 nucleotides read TGTGCCAGCAGCTGGGGACTAGCGGGAGAGCATGGAGAGACCCAGTACTTC.

This sequence joins TRBV7-9 and TRBJ2-7, with D uncertain. Trimming cost V 3 bases and J 2 bases, with 5 bases left between them. Germline loops: CDR1 SEHNR, CDR2 FQNEAQ (reference sequence). CDR3 length: 12 amino acids. The CDR3 bases are TGTGCCAGCAGCTTTTCCCCCTACGAGCAGTACTTC. It encodes CASSFSPYEQYF.

The V call is TRBV28, the J call TRBJ2-5; D not resolved. The CDR3 consists of 13 residues. V shed 3 bases and J shed 5 bases, with 10 bases lying between them. Germline V CDR1 and CDR2: MDHEN, SYDVKM. The CDR3 loop is CASSFSQGETQYF. CDR3 sequence (DNA): TGTGCCAGCAGTTTTTCCCAAGGGGAGACCCAGTACTTC.

Notes on this clone: Other DNA sequences in the same sample also yield this CDR3. The gene calls are TRBV27 and TRBJ2-6; no firm D call. The V end lost 0 bases, the J end lost 0 bases, and 6 bases lay between the germline ends. The CDR3 extends over 16 amino acids. Germline V gene sequence: CDR1 MNHEY, CDR2 SMNVEV (reference sequence). CDR3 sequence reads: CASSLSPGSGANVLTF. DNA of the CDR3: TGTGCCAGCAGTTTATCTCCGGGCTCTGGGGCCAACGTCCTGACTTTC. The full variable domain, in which reference TRBV27 and TRBJ2-6 provide the parts outside the CDR3, is EAQVTQNPRYLITVTGKKLTVTCSQNMNHEYMSWYRQDPGLGLRQIYYSMNVEVTDKGDVPEGYKVSRKEKRNFPLILESPSPNQTSLYFCASSLSPGSGANVLTFGAGSRLTVL.

This sequence joins TRBV19 and TRBJ2-2, with TRBD1 as a possible D gene (5 bases). The germline V gene encodes CDR1 LNHDA and CDR2 SQIVND (reference sequence). The CDR3 extends over 14 amino acids. Trimming pared 6 bases from V and 0 bases from J, leaving 8 bases between. CDR3 residues: CASRPGPNTGELFF. The CDR3 bases are TGTGCCAGTAGACCAGGGCCGAACACCGGGGAGCTGTTTTTT.

The genes are TRBV7-9 and TRBJ2-1, with a weak D call TRBD2 (5 bases). The CDR3 sequence is 16 residues long. Per germline, CDR1 SEHNR and CDR2 FQNEAQ (reference sequence). Trimming took off 1 base at V and 5 bases at J, with 15 bases between the two ends. The CDR3 nucleotides read TGTGCCAGCAGCTTAGATTTGGGGAGAATACACAATGAGCAGTTCTTC. The encoded protein is CASSLDLGRIHNEQFF.

The chain combines TRBV2 with TRBJ2-6; no clear D. The germline gives CDR1 SNHLY, CDR2 FYNNEI. V lost 3 bases and J 0 bases, leaving 12 bases between the germline ends. The CDR3 extends over 17 amino acids. For the CDR3, the DNA is TGTGCCAGCAGTGAGCCATGGGTGAGCTCTGGGGCCAACGTCCTGACTTTC. Protein product: CASSEPWVSSGANVLTF.

CDR3 sequence (DNA): TGTGCCAGCAGCTTAGGCACACAGAACACTGAAGCTTTCTTT. As protein: CASSLGTQNTEAFF. The chain has TRBV13 and TRBJ1-1, with no clear D. CDR3 length equals 14 residues. Germline assignment: CDR1 PRHDT and CDR2 FYEKMQ (reference sequence). V was shortened by 0 bases and J by 1 base, with 6 bases between the two germline ends.

CDR3 nucleotide sequence: TGTGCCAGCAGGGAGACTGGGCAGCCCCAGCATTTT. This encodes CASRETGQPQHF. This sequence joins TRBV27 and TRBJ1-5, with D unclear. Trimming cost V 6 bases and J 7 bases, with 10 bases left between them. Germline V gene data show CDR1 as MNHEY and CDR2 as SMNVEV (reference sequence). The CDR3 is made up of 12 amino acids.

The V and J genes are TRBV7-9 and TRBJ2-7; 7 nucleotides align to TRBD1. The CDR3 covers 14 residues. Germline CDR1 is SEHNR and CDR2 is FQNEAQ (reference sequence). V lost 5 bases, J lost 3 bases, and 7 bases stayed unmatched. The CDR3 here is CASSIGTANYEQYF. The CDR3 DNA sequence: TGTGCCAGCAGCATAGGGACAGCCAACTACGAGCAGTACTTC. Full variable domain (outside the CDR3, taken from reference TRBV7-9 and TRBJ2-7): DTGVSQNPRHKITKRGQNVTFRCDPISEHNRLYWYRQTLGQGPEFLTYFQNEAQLEKSRLLSDRFSAERPKGSFSTLEIQRTEQGDSAMYLCASSIGTANYEQYFGPGTRLTVT.

This chain uses TRBV5-4 with TRBJ2-1; D might be TRBD1 or TRBD2, each matching 5 bases. Trimming removed 1 base from V and 2 bases from J, with 10 bases in between. Germline V gene lookup returns CDR1 SGHNT and CDR2 YYREEE (reference sequence). The CDR3 contains 15 residues. The CDR3 bases are TGTGCCAGCAGCTTGTCGGGGCTCCCCTACAATGAGCAGTTCTTC. Translation gives CASSLSGLPYNEQFF.

Comments on this clone: The junction and the germline gene differ at one end; a read error may be behind it. The rearrangement links TRBV6-1 to TRBJ2-7, with 10 bases identical to TRBD2. This CDR3 has 17 residues. Germline V gene sequence: CDR1 MNHNS, CDR2 SASEGT. This CDR3 is CASREGLAASPGNEQYF. CDR3 coding DNA: TGTGCCAGCAGGGAAGGACTAGCGGCCAGCCCTGGGAACGAGCAGTACTTC.

This sequence joins TRBV5-5 and TRBJ2-1; 9 bases are a match to TRBD2. CDR3 length: 18 amino acids. V was clipped by 1 base and J by 2 bases; unmatched bases: 10. From germline, CDR1 is SGHKS and CDR2 YYEKEE (reference sequence). CDR3 nucleotides: TGTGCCAGCAGCTTGTCGCTGCCGCTAGCGGGAACCTACAATGAGCAGTTCTTC. It codes for CASSLSLPLAGTYNEQFF.

V and J are TRBV13 and TRBJ2-1; weak D call: TRBD1 (6 bases). V shed 1 base and J shed 5 bases, with 12 bases lying between them. The CDR3 loop spans 15 amino acids. Germline-derived CDR1 and CDR2 are PRHDT and FYEKMQ (reference sequence). The CDR3 region has the DNA TGTGCCAGCAGCTTAGATCTGTACAGGGACAATGAGCAGTTCTTC. Amino acids: CASSLDLYRDNEQFF.

This clone was picked up one time. V usage is TRBV6-4 and J usage is TRBJ2-7; perhaps TRBD2 as D (5 bases). The germline CDR1 and CDR2 sequences are MRHNA and SNTAGT. V lost 7 bases and J lost 4, with 14 bases in between. There are 13 residues in the CDR3. CDR3 coding DNA: TGTGCCAGCAACCTAGCCCAGCTTTACGAGCAGTACTTC. Amino acids: CASNLAQLYEQYF.

This sequence joins TRBV11-2 and TRBJ1-1, with D tentatively TRBD1 (5 bases). V was cut by 7 bases and J by 4 bases, with 13 bases left in between. Germline CDR1 reads SGHAT; CDR2 reads FQNNGV. The CDR3 runs 13 residues. This CDR3 reads CASTEGGGTEAFF. In DNA form, the CDR3 reads TGTGCCAGCACCGAAGGCGGGGGCACTGAAGCTTTCTTT.

V usage is TRBV6-1 and J usage is TRBJ2-3, with TRBD2 as a possible D gene (6 bases). V lost 4 bases to trimming and J lost 0 bases, with 14 bases between them. This CDR3 is built from 16 residues. Germline loops: CDR1 MNHNS, CDR2 SASEGT. The CDR3 reads CASSGRRGPSTDTQYF. Written as DNA, the CDR3 is TGTGCCAGCAGTGGACGGAGGGGCCCTAGCACAGATACGCAGTATTTT.

The V gene is TRBV13, the J gene TRBJ2-5; tentatively, D is TRBD2 (5 bases). CDR3 length: 16 residues. CDR1 is PRHDT, CDR2 FYEKMQ, per germline (reference sequence). Trimming took off 0 bases at V and 4 bases at J, with 15 bases between the two ends. Here the CDR3 reads CASSLGDSPSAETQYF. Written as DNA, the CDR3 is TGTGCCAGCAGCTTAGGGGACTCTCCAAGCGCAGAGACCCAGTACTTC.

This clone was seen a handful of times. V is TRBV6-5 and J is TRBJ2-1, with D maybe TRBD1 (5 bases). Germline V gene data show CDR1 as MNHEY and CDR2 as SVGAGI. The CDR3 is made up of 15 amino acids. Deletions cut 0 bases from V and 2 bases from J, with 8 bases between. The DNA of the CDR3 is TGTGCCAGCAGTTACTCGACAGTACCCTACAATGAGCAGTTCTTC. Translated: CASSYSTVPYNEQFF.

V is TRBV27 and J is TRBJ2-7; D is uncertain. There are 15 residues in the CDR3. V was cut by 0 bases and J by 0 bases, with 9 bases left in between. CDR1 and CDR2 (germline): MNHEY, SMNVEV (reference sequence). The CDR3 DNA reads as TGTGCCAGCAGTTTATCGGGAAAGAACTCCTACGAGCAGTACTTC. Its translation is CASSLSGKNSYEQYF.

This clone was seen only once. The V gene is TRBV9, the J gene TRBJ2-7; TRBD1 aligns across 7 bases. Unmatched junction bases numbered 3, after V lost 0 bases and J lost 3 bases. The CDR3 totals 14 residues. Germline CDR1 is SGDLS and CDR2 is YYNGEE. As DNA, the CDR3 is TGTGCCAGCAGCGTAGGGGGGACAGTCTACGAGCAGTACTTC. Amino acid sequence: CASSVGGTVYEQYF.

J is TRBJ2-7 and V is TRBV13; 8 bases map to TRBD1. The V and J ends lost 5 bases and 3 bases, in that order; junction bases with no gene match: 6. The V gene's germline CDR1 is PRHDT and CDR2 FYEKMQ (reference sequence). This CDR3 has 14 amino acids. The CDR3 is CASSETGERYEQYF. As DNA, the CDR3 is TGTGCCAGCAGCGAGACAGGGGAACGCTACGAGCAGTACTTC.

This rearrangement joins TRBV15 to TRBJ2-5, with a weak D call TRBD1 (5 bases). V gave up 4 bases and J gave up 4 bases, with 13 bases separating them. The CDR3 extends over 14 amino acids. Per germline, CDR1 LNHNV and CDR2 YYDKDF (reference sequence). CDR3 region: CATSMQGSRETQYF. The CDR3 coding sequence is TGTGCCACCAGCATGCAGGGCTCCCGAGAGACCCAGTACTTC.

The chain employs TRBV5-6 and TRBJ2-7; TRBD1 matches at 10 bases. The germline gives CDR1 SGHDT, CDR2 YYEEEE. This CDR3 region has 15 residues. Trimming removed 3 bases from V and 3 bases from J; junction bases left unmatched: 6. This chain's CDR3 is CASSSGTGEDYEQYF. CDR3 bases: TGTGCCAGCAGCTCCGGGACAGGGGAAGACTACGAGCAGTACTTC.

The CDR3 sequence: CASSYSMSGTYEQYF. CDR3 DNA sequence: TGTGCCAGCAGTTACTCGATGAGCGGGACCTACGAGCAGTACTTC. The V and J genes are TRBV6-5 and TRBJ2-7; 7 bases fit TRBD2. Germline values: CDR1 MNHEY, CDR2 SVGAGI. V lost 0 bases and J lost 2; bases outside the gene matches: 4. This CDR3 contains 15 residues.

This clone was found once. J is TRBJ2-1 and V is TRBV14; no definite D call. CDR3 size: 15 residues. The germline V gene has CDR1 SGHDN and CDR2 FVKESK. V was trimmed by 1 base and J by 1 base, leaving 8 bases between them. The CDR3 region has the DNA TGTGCCAGCAGCCAAGGGACGGATTCCTACAATGAGCAGTTCTTC. Residues: CASSQGTDSYNEQFF.

The rearrangement joins TRBV5-1 to TRBJ2-1; 7 bases fit TRBD2. Trimming at V came to 0 bases and at J to 0 bases, leaving 3 bases not matched to a gene. This CDR3 spans 16 amino acids. Germline CDR1 and CDR2: SGHRS and YFSETQ. CDR3 protein: CASSLELANSYNEQFF. The CDR3 DNA is TGCGCCAGCAGCTTGGAACTAGCGAACTCCTACAATGAGCAGTTCTTC.